A single sample gave rise to the 4 T cell receptor beta chains below, sequenced in a study of Graves' ophthalmopathy and Graves' hyperthyroidism. Amplification of TCR beta CDR3 regions used RNA transcripts. The workflow started with a first-round RT-PCR run with HTBI primers and then moved on to a second-round multiplex PCR. TCRdb re-called the multiplex PCR reads with MiXCR, one entry per CDR3 protein. The table records roughly 700,000 distinct CDR3 sequences, roughly two fifths of them present only once. Sequencing input: peripheral blood. The receptor set was obtained from an adult man with Graves' ophthalmopathy.

This chain uses TRBV15 with TRBJ1-2; D is uncertain. CDR1 and CDR2 (germline): LNHNV, YYDKDF (reference sequence). The V and J ends lost 4 bases and 4 bases respectively, with 10 bases between them. This CDR3 has 13 amino acids. CDR3 bases: TGTGCCACCAGCATTGGAGGGTCCTATGGCTACACCTTC. Its translation is CATSIGGSYGYTF. The whole variable domain, filled in from reference TRBV15 and TRBJ1-2, reads DAMVIQNPRYQVTQFGKPVTLSCSQTLNHNVMYWYQQKSSQAPKLLFHYYDKDFNNEADTPDNFQSRRPNTSFCFLDIRSPGLGDTAMYLCATSIGGSYGYTFGSGTRLTVV.

Ten or more counts support this clonotype. The genes are TRBV20-1 and TRBJ1-4, with D unclear. Germline-derived CDR1 and CDR2 are DFQATT and SNEGSKA (reference sequence). With 6 bases removed from V and 2 bases from J, the gap between germline ends came to 13 bases. This CDR3 spans 14 amino acids. CDR3 DNA sequence: TGCAGTGCCCCACCCGGAGGGACTAATGAAAAACTGTTTTTT. Translated: CSAPPGGTNEKLFF.

Only a few counts were recorded for this clonotype. The chain links TRBV9 to TRBJ1-6; 7 bases line up with TRBD1. Germline V CDR1 and CDR2: SGDLS, YYNGEE. The CDR3 spans 15 residues. The trim removed 4 bases at V and 5 bases at J, leaving 6 bases unmatched. The CDR3 loop is CASSFWDRDNSPLHF. DNA of the CDR3: TGTGCCAGCAGCTTCTGGGACAGAGATAATTCACCCCTCCACTTT.

This clonotype came up many times. The V and J genes are TRBV7-3 and TRBJ2-6, with unresolved D. Germline lookup yields CDR1 SGHTA and CDR2 FQGTGA. V was pared by 5 bases and J by 0 bases, with 8 bases between. The CDR3 spans 15 residues. The CDR3 loop reads CASSEGISGANVLTF. Here the CDR3 DNA reads TGTGCCAGCAGCGAAGGGATCTCTGGGGCCAACGTCCTGACTTTC. Looking up the rest from reference TRBV7-3 and TRBJ2-6 gives the full variable domain: GAGVSQTPSNKVTEKGKYVELRCDPISGHTALYWYRQSLGQGPEFLIYFQGTGAADDSGLPNDRFFAVRPEGSVSTLKIQRTERGDSAVYLCASSEGISGANVLTFGAGSRLTVL.